Listed below are T cell receptor beta chains from one sample, sequenced in a study of T cell repertoires in cytomegalovirus infection. TCRdb passed the reads through MiXCR, listing each CDR3 protein once. The sample contains around 310,000 distinct CDR3 sequences, just under 30% of which appear only once. These receptors have no known antigen. Sequenced material: cultured PBMCs, taken from culture after CMV antigen stimulation. The receptors originated from a human donor in good health (CMV status not recorded). Some clones in this sample may be carry-over from other donors' samples. CDR3s include the opening cysteine and the closing phenylalanine or tryptophan. The D gene is left open where the match is weak. Only some rows state a clone size, as once, few, many or a class for expanded clones.

-	TRBV19	14	-	TRBJ1-2	CASTRLVRGYGYTF	TGTGCCAGTACCAGACTGGTGAGGGGTTACGGCTACACCTTC
-	TRBV7-2	14	many	TRBJ2-3	CASSLGTTAHTQYF	TGTGCCAGCAGCCTCGGGACCACCGCCCATACGCAGTATTTT
-	TRBV12-3/TRBV12-4	13	few	TRBJ2-3	CASSQWGTDTQYF	TGTGCCAGCAGCCAATGGGGAACAGATACGCAGTATTTT
-	TRBV20-1	12	-	TRBJ1-5	CSATFGFQPQHF	TGCAGTGCTACCTTCGGTTTCCAGCCCCAGCATTTT
-	TRBV7-9	15	-	TRBJ1-1	CASSLLGIRNTEAFF	TGTGCCAGCAGCTTATTGGGGATCAGGAACACTGAAGCTTTCTTT
-	TRBV30	14	-	TRBJ2-5	CAWSPTTGRETQYF	TGTGCCTGGAGTCCCACGACAGGGAGGGAGACCCAGTACTTC
TRBD2	TRBV7-8	16	many	TRBJ2-2	CASSLAAGTSAGELFF	TGTGCCAGCAGCTTAGCCGCCGGGACTAGCGCCGGGGAGCTGTTTTTT
-	TRBV6-5	15	few	TRBJ2-7	CASRPGTPGSYEQYF	TGTGCCAGCAGACCCGGGACCCCCGGTTCCTACGAGCAGTACTTC
-	TRBV2	13	-	TRBJ2-7	CASSLAGNYEQYF	TGTGCCAGCAGTTTGGCGGGGAACTACGAGCAGTACTTC
-	TRBV7-2	15	many	TRBJ2-7	CASSLRVRGSYEQYF	TGTGCCAGCAGCTTAAGGGTCAGGGGATCCTACGAGCAGTACTTC
TRBD2	TRBV7-2	14	few	TRBJ2-7	CASSYLSGTREQYF	TGTGCCAGCAGTTACCTGAGCGGGACGCGGGAGCAGTACTTC
TRBD2	TRBV12-3/TRBV12-4	16	few	TRBJ2-5	CASSPFTGTRGDTQYF	TGTGCCAGCAGCCCATTTACCGGGACTAGGGGCGACACCCAGTACTTC
-	TRBV5-6	13	many	TRBJ1-1	CASSTTGNPEAFF	TGTGCCAGCAGTACTACAGGGAACCCTGAAGCTTTCTTT
TRBD2	TRBV5-4	16	-	TRBJ2-2	CASSYPWGGGTGELFF	TGTGCCAGCAGCTACCCTTGGGGGGGAGGGACCGGGGAGCTGTTTTTT
-	TRBV12-3/TRBV12-4	15	-	TRBJ1-6	CASSLMGFTNSPLHF	TGTGCCAGCAGTTTAATGGGATTTACTAATTCACCCCTCCACTTT
-	TRBV7-2	15	many	TRBJ1-4	CASSQRSLSTGKLFF	TGTGCCAGCAGCCAAAGGTCCCTTTCGACCGGAAAACTGTTTTTT
-	TRBV6-1	16	-	TRBJ1-2	CAIRDFNRDPNYGYTF	TGTGCCATAAGGGACTTTAACCGGGACCCTAACTATGGCTACACCTTC
-	TRBV28	14	-	TRBJ1-2	CASSSVPVDYGYTF	TGTGCCAGCAGTTCGGTCCCGGTAGACTATGGCTACACCTTC
-	TRBV7-2	14	few	TRBJ1-3	CASRSGSSGNTIYF	TGTGCCAGCAGGTCCGGGAGCTCTGGAAACACCATATATTTT
TRBD1	TRBV7-3	19	-	TRBJ2-1	CASSLKPPRSGQGVGEQFF	TGTGCCAGCAGCTTAAAACCCCCCCGGTCGGGACAGGGGGTGGGTGAGCAGTTCTTC
TRBD2	TRBV7-9	16	-	TRBJ2-7	CASSLESGAGGYEQYF	TGTGCCAGCAGCTTAGAGTCGGGAGCGGGAGGATACGAGCAGTACTTC
-	TRBV6-5	15	-	TRBJ1-2	CASSYSGRINYGYTF	TGTGCCAGCAGTTACTCGGGACGAATTAACTATGGCTACACCTTC
TRBD2	TRBV7-9	16	-	TRBJ2-7	CASSPNYQRETYEQYF	TGTGCCAGCAGCCCGAACTACCAGCGGGAGACCTACGAGCAGTACTTC
-	TRBV11-2	13	-	TRBJ2-1	CASSLEDRNEQFF	TGTGCCAGCAGCCTAGAGGACCGCAATGAGCAGTTCTTC
TRBD1	TRBV28	15	-	TRBJ1-1	CASSAQGDGNTEAFF	TGTGCCAGCAGTGCCCAGGGGGACGGGAACACTGAAGCTTTCTTT
TRBD1	TRBV12-5	17	few	TRBJ2-1	CASGLDHRDREAHEQFF	TGTGCTAGTGGTTTGGACCACCGGGACAGGGAGGCTCATGAGCAGTTCTTC
-	TRBV20-1	13	-	TRBJ2-2	CSARDGRTGELFF	TGCAGTGCTAGAGATGGACGGACCGGGGAGCTGTTTTTT
TRBD1	TRBV4-1	17	few	TRBJ1-4	CASSQDTRQGAYEKLFF	TGCGCCAGCAGCCAAGATACCCGACAGGGGGCTTATGAAAAACTGTTTTTT
-	TRBV5-1	14	-	TRBJ2-7	CASSLDQRSIEQYF	TGCGCCAGCAGCTTGGACCAGCGGTCTATCGAGCAGTACTTC
-	TRBV7-3	13	-	TRBJ2-3	CASSLSFGDTQYF	TGTGCCAGCAGCTTAAGTTTCGGGGATACGCAGTATTTT
TRBD1	TRBV10-3	16	few	TRBJ2-5	CAISEGRGQLQETQYF	TGTGCCATCAGTGAGGGCAGGGGGCAGTTACAAGAGACCCAGTACTTC